One sample yielded the 27 T cell receptor beta chains listed below, sequenced in a study of PD-L1 blockade in urothelial cancer. Data came from immunoSEQ multiplex PCR; TCRdb stores just in-frame clones and leaves some out. The sample contains about 50,000 clones, roughly four fifths of which appear only once. Time point of the sample: pretreatment peripheral blood. The source was PBMCs, collected around atezolizumab (anti-PD-L1) treatment. The receptors shown here come from a man in his 70s with urothelial cancer.

The rearrangement joins TRBV6-6 to TRBJ1-2; 9 bases map to TRBD1. The V gene's germline CDR1 is MNHNY and CDR2 SVGAGI (reference sequence). The CDR3 loop spans 14 amino acids. Unmatched junction bases numbered 11, after V lost 5 bases and J lost 10 bases. CDR3 region: CASSAGDRVSVYTF. The CDR3 DNA reads TGTGCCAGCAGTGCCGGGGACAGGGTTTCGGTCTACACCTTC.

The gene calls are TRBV2 and TRBJ2-7; TRBD2 matches 9 bases. There are 14 residues in the CDR3. Germline V gene sequence: CDR1 SNHLY, CDR2 FYNNEI. V gave up 4 bases and J gave up 3 bases; unmatched junction bases: 4. This CDR3 reads CASSVLAGRYEQYF. CDR3 nucleotide sequence: TGTGCCAGCAGTGTGCTAGCGGGGCGCTACGAGCAGTACTTC.

This clone was picked up a small number of times. The rearrangement links TRBV4-1 to TRBJ2-3; no reliable D call. V lost 4 bases and J lost 2, with 10 bases in between. This CDR3 comprises 14 residues. Germline values: CDR1 MGHRA, CDR2 YSYEKL. The CDR3 loop reads CASSLYGPTDTQYF. The CDR3 DNA reads as TGCGCCAGCAGCCTGTATGGGCCCACAGATACGCAGTATTTT.

The genes are TRBV6-6 and TRBJ1-5; 9 bases agree with TRBD1. V shed 5 bases and J 1 base; nucleotides not matched to a gene: 6. CDR3 length: 16 residues. Germline-derived CDR1 and CDR2 are MNHNY and SVGAGI (reference sequence). The CDR3, as DNA: TGTGCCAGCAGTAGCCCGACAGGGGGAAGCAATCAGCCCCAGCATTTT. It codes for CASSSPTGGSNQPQHF.

The rearrangement links TRBV28 to TRBJ1-2; 11 bases align to TRBD1. Germline V gene sequence: CDR1 MDHEN, CDR2 SYDVKM. The J segment lost 8 bases and the V segment lost 7 bases, leaving 15 bases of the junction unmatched. This CDR3 contains 16 residues. Here the CDR3 reads CASTFRAMGQGDGYTF. The CDR3 nucleotides are TGTGCCAGCACTTTTAGAGCTATGGGACAGGGGGACGGCTACACCTTC.

V and J are TRBV18 and TRBJ2-2, with D possibly matching TRBD1 (5 bases). Germline-derived CDR1 and CDR2 are KGHSH and LQKENI. The CDR3 sequence is 16 residues long. V was pared by 2 bases and J by 6 bases, with 16 bases between. The CDR3 sequence: CASSPKLTQASGELFF. The CDR3 DNA is TGTGCCAGCTCACCAAAGTTGACACAGGCATCCGGGGAGCTGTTTTTT.

V usage is TRBV30 and J usage is TRBJ1-2; 8 nucleotides agree with TRBD1. Germline V gene data show CDR1 as GTSNPN and CDR2 as SVGIG (reference sequence). J lost 5 bases, V lost 0 bases, and 5 bases had no gene match. The CDR3 is made up of 14 amino acids. CDR3 in DNA: TGTGCCTGGAGTGTAGGGACAGGAGGGTATGGCTACACCTTC. Its translation is CAWSVGTGGYGYTF. The full variable domain, with the rest looked up from reference TRBV30 and TRBJ1-2, is SQTIHQWPATLVQPVGSPLSLECTVEGTSNPNLYWYRQAAGRGLQLLFYSVGIGQISSEVPQNLSASRPQDRQFILSSKKLLLSDSGFYLCAWSVGTGGYGYTFGSGTRLTVV.

The J gene is TRBJ2-3, the V gene TRBV28; 15 nucleotides align to TRBD2. With 8 bases clipped from V and 2 bases from J, the junction kept 8 bases outside the gene matches. CDR3 length: 17 amino acids. Germline V gene lookup returns CDR1 MDHEN and CDR2 SYDVKM. Here the CDR3 reads CASGLAGGRGFTDTQYF. CDR3 nucleotides: TGTGCCAGCGGACTAGCGGGAGGGCGTGGGTTCACAGATACGCAGTATTTT.

This chain uses TRBV18 with TRBJ2-7; TRBD1 matches at 9 bases. V was pared by 3 bases and J by 4 bases, with 7 bases of the junction left unmatched. Germline CDR1 reads KGHSH; CDR2 reads LQKENI. The CDR3 is 15 residues long. Here the CDR3 DNA reads TGTGCCAGCTCACCTTACCGGACAGGGGAGTACGAGCAGTACTTC. Its translation is CASSPYRTGEYEQYF.

This chain links TRBV20-1 with TRBJ2-1, with 8 nucleotides matching TRBD1. From germline, CDR1 is DFQATT and CDR2 SNEGSKA (reference sequence). J gave up 13 bases and V 3 bases, and 5 bases lay outside the gene matches. The CDR3 has 11 amino acids. CDR3 protein: CSARDRDRQFF. CDR3 coding DNA: TGCAGTGCTAGGGACAGGGATCGTCAGTTCTTC.

J is TRBJ2-7 and V is TRBV29-1; perhaps TRBD1 as D (6 bases). CDR3 length: 14 amino acids. Germline V gene data show CDR1 as SQVTM and CDR2 as ANQGSEA. Between the trimmed V and J ends, which lost 7 bases and 1 base, there was a span of 17 bases. The CDR3 sequence: CSAQGSRTSYEQYF. The CDR3 region has the DNA TGCAGCGCTCAGGGGAGCCGAACATCCTACGAGCAGTACTTC.

The chain carries TRBV29-1 and TRBJ1-5; D is uncertain. V shed 7 bases and J shed 5 bases, with 15 bases lying between them. Germline CDR1 SQVTM, CDR2 ANQGSEA. This CDR3 has 13 residues. The CDR3 sequence: CSGSAGKDQPQHF. Written as DNA, the CDR3 is TGCAGCGGCTCGGCGGGGAAGGATCAGCCCCAGCATTTT.

The chain recombines TRBV5-1 with TRBJ1-1; tentative D call: TRBD1 (5 bases). V was trimmed by 0 bases and J by 5 bases, leaving 11 bases between them. Per germline, CDR1 SGHRS and CDR2 YFSETQ. The length of the CDR3 is 14 residues. The CDR3 reads CASSLAQGWTEAFF. The CDR3 DNA follows: TGCGCCAGCAGCTTGGCGCAGGGATGGACTGAAGCTTTCTTT.

The chain uses TRBV18 and TRBJ2-3, with 14 bases fitting TRBD2. Germline-derived CDR1 and CDR2 are KGHSH and LQKENI. J was trimmed by 4 bases and V by 5 bases; bases with no gene match: 5. The CDR3 is 16 amino acids. The CDR3 DNA reads TGTGCCAGCTCATACGGGACTAGCGGGAGCTCAGATACGCAGTATTTT. Amino acid sequence: CASSYGTSGSSDTQYF.

This chain's CDR3 is CAWKGLALGQFF. The CDR3 DNA reads TGTGCCTGGAAGGGACTAGCCTTGGGACAGTTCTTC. This rearrangement joins TRBV30 to TRBJ2-1, with TRBD2 identical over 9 bases. The CDR3 has 12 residues. Trimming at V came to 4 bases and at J to 13 bases, leaving 8 bases not matched to a gene. Germline V lookup: CDR1 GTSNPN, CDR2 SVGIG (reference sequence). Drawing the rest from reference TRBV30 and TRBJ2-1, the complete variable domain is SQTIHQWPATLVQPVGSPLSLECTVEGTSNPNLYWYRQAAGRGLQLLFYSVGIGQISSEVPQNLSASRPQDRQFILSSKKLLLSDSGFYLCAWKGLALGQFFGPGTRLTVL.

The rearrangement uses TRBV7-2 and TRBJ2-7; 9 nucleotides agree with TRBD2. Looked up from germline, CDR1 is SGHTA and CDR2 is FQGNSA. The CDR3 length is 15 residues. V trimming: 5 bases; J trimming: 2 bases; junction bases outside the gene matches: 7. The CDR3 region has the DNA TGTGCCAGCAGCCCTTTGGCGGGAGGGACCTACGAGCAGTACTTC. This codes for CASSPLAGGTYEQYF.

The J gene is TRBJ1-1, the V gene TRBV6-5; TRBD1 is a possible D gene (6 bases). Germline assignment: CDR1 MNHEY and CDR2 SVGAGI. V gave up 8 bases and J gave up 6 bases, with 16 bases separating them. The CDR3 extends over 13 amino acids. The CDR3 protein is CASRGTGIPEAFF. For the CDR3, the DNA is TGTGCCAGCCGGGGAACAGGGATCCCTGAAGCTTTCTTT.

V usage is TRBV28 and J usage is TRBJ2-1; D is uncertain. The CDR3 length is 12 residues. Trimming stripped 5 bases from V and 4 bases from J, with 6 bases between. Germline-derived CDR1 and CDR2 are MDHEN and SYDVKM. This CDR3 reads CASSPLYNEQFF. The CDR3 DNA reads as TGTGCCAGCAGTCCGCTATACAATGAGCAGTTCTTC.

The rearrangement joins TRBV9 to TRBJ2-6; D unclear. The ends were cut back, 2 bases at V and 4 bases at J, with 7 bases in the middle. The CDR3 totals 14 residues. CDR1 and CDR2 (germline): SGDLS, YYNGEE. The CDR3 spells CASSVQSGANVLTF. The CDR3 bases are TGTGCCAGCAGCGTCCAATCCGGGGCCAACGTCCTGACTTTC.

This clone was recorded once. The chain uses TRBV19 and TRBJ2-3, with 13 bases that match TRBD2. V was clipped by 9 bases and J by 2 bases; unmatched bases: 11. Per germline, CDR1 LNHDA and CDR2 SQIVND (reference sequence). CDR3 length: 17 residues. The CDR3 here is CASGLAGARPPTDTQYF. The CDR3 DNA sequence: TGTGCCAGCGGACTAGCGGGGGCCCGCCCCCCCACAGATACGCAGTATTTT.

The V gene is TRBV5-4, the J gene TRBJ1-4, with D possibly matching TRBD1 (6 bases). This CDR3 is built from 15 residues. CDR1 is SGHNT, CDR2 YYREEE, per germline (reference sequence). Trimming pared 0 bases from V and 3 bases from J, leaving 9 bases between. The CDR3 DNA follows: TGTGCCAGCAGCTTGGTGGGGGGGCCTAATGAAAAACTGTTTTTT. Protein product: CASSLVGGPNEKLFF.

The chain uses TRBV19 and TRBJ1-1; D call uncertain. V lost 6 bases to trimming and J lost 0 bases, with 8 bases between them. This CDR3 region has 13 residues. Germline values: CDR1 LNHDA, CDR2 SQIVND (reference sequence). CDR3 residues: CASRWAVNTEAFF. The CDR3 nucleotides read TGTGCCAGTAGGTGGGCAGTGAACACTGAAGCTTTCTTT.

The J gene is TRBJ2-3, the V gene TRBV7-9; D is possibly TRBD1 (7 bases). V lost 1 base, J lost 3 bases, and 14 bases lay in between. Per germline, CDR1 SEHNR and CDR2 FQNEAQ (reference sequence). The CDR3 has 16 residues. CDR3: CASSLGRGRETDTQYF. CDR3 in DNA: TGTGCCAGCAGCTTAGGGAGGGGGCGAGAGACAGATACGCAGTATTTT.

The rearrangement links TRBV6-6 to TRBJ1-5; the match to TRBD1 covers 8 bases. Germline V lookup: CDR1 MNHNY, CDR2 SVGAGI (reference sequence). This CDR3 spans 16 amino acids. V shed 3 bases, J shed 7 bases, and the junction held 11 bases outside the gene matches. CDR3: CASSYGLDRVGQPQHF. The CDR3 DNA reads TGTGCCAGCAGTTATGGGTTGGACAGGGTCGGGCAGCCCCAGCATTTT.

The CDR3 bases are TGTGCCAGCAGCCTCGAAGAGACCCAGTACTTC. Translated: CASSLEETQYF. The chain carries TRBV2 and TRBJ2-5; D unclear. Germline V gene data show CDR1 as SNHLY and CDR2 as FYNNEI. V was cut by 6 bases and J by 3 bases, with 5 bases left in between. The CDR3 runs 11 residues.

The chain combines TRBV29-1 with TRBJ1-1; 7 bases agree with TRBD1. This CDR3 is built from 13 residues. V shed 5 bases and J 5 bases; nucleotides not matched to a gene: 8. Looked up from germline, CDR1 is SQVTM and CDR2 is ANQGSEA. CDR3 DNA: TGCAGCGTTTTAGAGGGGGCGCTTACTGAAGCTTTCTTT. Its translation is CSVLEGALTEAFF.

This chain uses TRBV28 with TRBJ2-7, with D perhaps TRBD2 (6 bases). The CDR3 extends over 16 amino acids. Trimming took off 5 bases at V and 4 bases at J, with 21 bases between the two ends. CDR1 and CDR2 from the germline V gene are MDHEN and SYDVKM. This chain's CDR3 is CASSQRGRIGGYEQYF. CDR3 coding DNA: TGTGCCAGCAGTCAACGAGGGAGGATCGGAGGGTACGAGCAGTACTTC.